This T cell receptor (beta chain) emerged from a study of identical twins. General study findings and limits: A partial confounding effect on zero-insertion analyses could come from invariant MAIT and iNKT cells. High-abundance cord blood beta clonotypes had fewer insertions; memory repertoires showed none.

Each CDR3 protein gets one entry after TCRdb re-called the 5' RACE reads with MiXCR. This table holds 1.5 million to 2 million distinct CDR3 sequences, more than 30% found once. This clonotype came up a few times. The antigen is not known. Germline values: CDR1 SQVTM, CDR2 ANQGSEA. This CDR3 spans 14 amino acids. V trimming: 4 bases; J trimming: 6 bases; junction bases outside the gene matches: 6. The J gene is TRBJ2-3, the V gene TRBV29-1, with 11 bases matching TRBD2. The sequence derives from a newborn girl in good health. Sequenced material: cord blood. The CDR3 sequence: CSVAPSGGRDTQYF. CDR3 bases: TGCAGCGTTGCCCCTAGCGGGGGGCGGGATACGCAGTATTTT.